The entry below describes one T cell receptor (beta chain). Libraries were prepared by immunoSEQ multiplex PCR; TCRdb keeps only in-frame clonotypes and omits some of them. In the table there are roughly 680,000 clones, 72% of which are singletons. This sample was included in a study of shared clonotypes between healthy human individuals. Germline V gene data show CDR1 as MDHEN and CDR2 as SYDVKM. Losses at the gene ends were 7 bases for V and 7 bases for J; bases not matched to a gene: 6. The CDR3 sequence is 13 residues long. The receptor was derived from a woman younger than 45 in good health. The sequenced sample consisted of memory CD4+ T cells sorted from blood. Subset of the sample: CD45RA-negative fraction. The V and J genes are TRBV28 and TRBJ2-1; 8 bases fit TRBD2. The CDR3 sequence: CASTTGGGNEQFF. In DNA form, the CDR3 reads TGTGCCAGCACTACCGGGGGGGGAAATGAGCAGTTCTTC.